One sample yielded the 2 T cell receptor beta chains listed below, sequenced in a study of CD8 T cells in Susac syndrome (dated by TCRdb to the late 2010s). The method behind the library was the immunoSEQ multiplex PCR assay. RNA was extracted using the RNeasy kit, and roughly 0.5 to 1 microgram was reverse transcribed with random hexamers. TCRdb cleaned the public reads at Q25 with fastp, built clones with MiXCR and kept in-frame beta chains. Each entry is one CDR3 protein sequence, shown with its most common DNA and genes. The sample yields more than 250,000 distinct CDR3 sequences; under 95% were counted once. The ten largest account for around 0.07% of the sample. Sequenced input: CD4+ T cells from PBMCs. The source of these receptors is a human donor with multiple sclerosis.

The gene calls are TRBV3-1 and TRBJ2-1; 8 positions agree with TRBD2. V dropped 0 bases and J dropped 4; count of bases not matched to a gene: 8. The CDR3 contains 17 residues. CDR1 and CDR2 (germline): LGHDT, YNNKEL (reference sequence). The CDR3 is CASSQDRGAGEYNEQFF. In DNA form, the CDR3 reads TGTGCCAGCAGCCAAGATCGGGGAGCGGGGGAGTACAATGAGCAGTTCTTC.

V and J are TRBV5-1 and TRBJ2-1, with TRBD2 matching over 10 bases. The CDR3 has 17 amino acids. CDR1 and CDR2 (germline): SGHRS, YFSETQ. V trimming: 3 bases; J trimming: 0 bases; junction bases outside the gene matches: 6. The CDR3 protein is CASSYGLAESSYNEQFF. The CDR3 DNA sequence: TGCGCCAGCAGCTATGGACTAGCGGAAAGCTCCTACAATGAGCAGTTCTTC.